This entry features one T cell receptor (beta chain) sequence. What was amplified from RNA transcripts were TCR beta CDR3 regions. Primed by the HTBI set, a first-round RT-PCR was run on the TCR CDR3. MiXCR, applied by TCRdb to the multiplex PCR reads, yields one record per CDR3 protein. This table has almost 600,000 distinct CDR3 sequences, 40% to 55% appearing once. Trimming cost V 7 bases and J 9 bases; bases outside gene matches: 19. The CDR3 is 16 residues long. The data were obtained in a study of T cells in Graves' hyperthyroidism and ophthalmopathy. Clinical symptoms, serum thyroxine and TRAb, thyroid ultrasound and orbital computed tomography were used for the diagnoses.

This receptor was taken from a young woman with Graves' hyperthyroidism. Sample: peripheral blood or thyroid tissue (not recorded which). J is TRBJ2-3 and V is TRBV12-3 or TRBV12-4; 7 positions agree with TRBD2. The CDR3 region has the DNA TGTGCCAGCAACCTGGAGGGAGGGCGTTTCCACAGAACGCAGTATTTT. It translates to CASNLEGGRFHRTQYF.